This record covers a single T cell receptor beta chain. This sample is drawn from a study of blood T cell repertoires in COVID-19. Whole-study context: The United States, Italy and Spain supplied acute and convalescent COVID-19 samples. The cDNA or gDNA used as material had been derived from T cells, B-cell-depleted T cells, or PBMCs.

Profiled with immunoSEQ multiplex PCR; TCRdb holds only in-frame clones, not every one. The repertoire holds a few hundred thousand clones, approximately 86% seen once, with 3% to 4% in the top ten. Across under 25 US areas, participants ranged in age from about 18 to 100 years. The CDR3 runs to 15 residues. The V gene end was trimmed by 0 bases and the J gene end by 5 bases; junction bases not matched to a gene: 2. From germline, CDR1 is WNHNN and CDR2 SYGVQD (reference sequence). The source material was PBMCs or T cells enriched from blood (not recorded which). The source is a middle-aged woman with acute COVID-19. The rearrangement uses TRBV10-1 and TRBJ2-3; 10 bases map to TRBD2. CDR3 loop: CASSESLAGRDTQYF. The CDR3 DNA sequence: TGCGCCAGCAGTGAGTCACTAGCGGGGAGAGATACGCAGTATTTT.